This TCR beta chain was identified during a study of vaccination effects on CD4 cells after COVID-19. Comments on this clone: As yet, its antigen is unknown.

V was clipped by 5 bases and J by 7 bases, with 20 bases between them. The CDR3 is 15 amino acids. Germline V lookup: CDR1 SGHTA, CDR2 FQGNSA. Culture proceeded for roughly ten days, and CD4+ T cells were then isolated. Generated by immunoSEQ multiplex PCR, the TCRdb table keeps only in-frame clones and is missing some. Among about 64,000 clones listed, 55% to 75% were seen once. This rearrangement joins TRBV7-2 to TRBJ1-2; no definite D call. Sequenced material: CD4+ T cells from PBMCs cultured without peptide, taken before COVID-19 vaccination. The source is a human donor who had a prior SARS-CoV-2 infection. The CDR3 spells CASSPRLVSRVGYTF. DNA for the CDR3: TGTGCCAGCAGCCCCCGCTTAGTATCGCGGGTTGGCTACACCTTC.